These 21 T cell receptor beta chains came from one sample sequenced in a study of cytomegalovirus exposure and HLA in healthy donors. PCR used 60 Vbeta primers and 13 Jbeta primers. Only in-frame clones appear in the TCRdb table, and some are missing; sequencing was by immunoSEQ multiplex PCR. The data hold about 160,000 clones, with approximately 78% observed a single time. Input material: PBMCs. The receptors were gathered from a male donor in good health and CMV-seronegative.

The chain combines TRBV2 with TRBJ2-7, with 11 bases fitting TRBD2. Germline CDR1 is SNHLY and CDR2 is FYNNEI. V gave up 6 bases and J gave up 5 bases; unmatched junction bases: 6. The CDR3 totals 14 residues. The CDR3, as DNA: TGTGCCAGCAGGTTGACTAGCGGGAAACACGAGCAGTACTTC. Translation gives CASRLTSGKHEQYF.

The rearrangement uses TRBV28 and TRBJ2-1, with 10 bases matching TRBD2. V lost 3 bases, J lost 8 bases, and 7 bases stayed unmatched. The CDR3 is made up of 15 amino acids. Germline V lookup: CDR1 MDHEN, CDR2 SYDVKM. CDR3 in amino acids: CASSFASGGQDEQFF. For the CDR3, the DNA is TGTGCCAGCAGTTTCGCTAGCGGGGGACAGGATGAGCAGTTCTTC.

The CDR3 region has the DNA TGTGCCAGCAGCGAACATTGGACAGGGTTAGATGGCTACACCTTC. Translation: CASSEHWTGLDGYTF. V and J are TRBV7-2 and TRBJ1-2; TRBD1 matches 8 bases. Germline V CDR1 and CDR2: SGHTA, FQGNSA. V lost 5 bases to trimming and J lost 6 bases; unmatched junction nucleotides: 11. The CDR3 loop spans 15 amino acids.

This clone was detected only once. The J gene is TRBJ2-1, the V gene TRBV7-6, with D tentatively TRBD2 (5 bases). Germline CDR1 is SGHVS and CDR2 is FNYEAQ. V dropped 1 base and J dropped 5 bases, with 12 bases sitting between them. This CDR3 has 15 amino acids. The CDR3 DNA reads TGTGCCAGCAGCTTAGAGGCGGGCGGGCACAATGAGCAGTTCTTC. Its translation is CASSLEAGGHNEQFF.

This clone appeared a single time. The chain carries TRBV19 and TRBJ1-6, with 8 bases lining up with TRBD1. Germline lookup yields CDR1 LNHDA and CDR2 SQIVND (reference sequence). V dropped 6 bases and J dropped 6; count of bases not matched to a gene: 4. This CDR3 comprises 14 residues. The CDR3 DNA is TGTGCCAGTAGGACGACAGGGGCTAATTCACCCCTCCACTTT. Protein product: CASRTTGANSPLHF.

The V call is TRBV6-4, the J call TRBJ2-7; 8 positions agree with TRBD1. V lost 4 bases, J lost 4 bases, and 3 bases stayed unmatched. The CDR3 is made up of 13 amino acids. Germline V gene data show CDR1 as MRHNA and CDR2 as SNTAGT. The CDR3 loop is CASSAGTGYEQYF. The CDR3 region has the DNA TGTGCCAGCAGTGCCGGGACAGGTTACGAGCAGTACTTC.

CDR3 in amino acids: CASLPDTKYEQYF. CDR3 DNA: TGTGCCAGCCTTCCGGACACCAAATACGAGCAGTACTTC. This chain uses TRBV2 with TRBJ2-7; possibly TRBD1 for D (5 bases). Looked up from germline, CDR1 is SNHLY and CDR2 is FYNNEI. V was trimmed by 8 bases and J by 4 bases, leaving 15 bases between them. This CDR3 region has 13 residues.

The V gene is TRBV18, the J gene TRBJ2-1, with D maybe TRBD2 (6 bases). The CDR3 consists of 12 residues. Germline CDR1 KGHSH, CDR2 LQKENI. V lost 5 bases and J lost 9, with 11 bases in between. CDR3 DNA sequence: TGTGCCAGCTCATCGGGAGAGGTTGAGCAGTTCTTC. This gives the protein CASSSGEVEQFF.

On this clone: The junction and the germline gene differ at one end; a read error may be behind it. J is TRBJ2-1 and V is TRBV4-2; 9 nucleotides align to TRBD2. The CDR3 has 14 amino acids. In germline, CDR1 is LGHNA, CDR2 YNFKEQ. CDR3 in amino acids: CASSEEASGILPFF. In nucleotides, the CDR3 is TGTGCCAGCAGCGAAGAGGCTAGCGGGATACTCCCGTTCTTC.

The chain recombines TRBV7-2 with TRBJ2-1, with D unclear. V lost 2 bases, J lost 8 bases, and 10 bases lay in between. This CDR3 is built from 13 residues. The germline V gene encodes CDR1 SGHTA and CDR2 FQGNSA. CDR3 residues: CASSLRDFDEQFF. CDR3 nucleotides: TGTGCCAGCAGCTTACGCGATTTCGATGAGCAGTTCTTC.

V usage is TRBV7-9 and J usage is TRBJ2-1, with TRBD1 as a possible D gene (6 bases). In germline, CDR1 is SEHNR, CDR2 FQNEAQ (reference sequence). Trimming took off 3 bases at V and 6 bases at J, with 12 bases between the two ends. CDR3 length equals 14 residues. CDR3 sequence: CASSFRGLVNEQFF. The CDR3 DNA follows: TGTGCCAGCAGCTTCAGGGGTTTGGTCAATGAGCAGTTCTTC.

V and J are TRBV28 and TRBJ1-5; D uncertain. Per germline, CDR1 MDHEN and CDR2 SYDVKM. Deletions cut 6 bases from V and 5 bases from J, with 8 bases between. The CDR3 spans 12 residues. The CDR3 reads CASSPGHQPQHF. The CDR3 DNA sequence: TGTGCCAGCAGCCCCGGTCATCAGCCCCAGCATTTT.

J is TRBJ1-5 and V is TRBV2; D ambiguous. This CDR3 has 15 amino acids. V shed 4 bases and J shed 5 bases, with 15 bases lying between them. The germline CDR1 and CDR2 sequences are SNHLY and FYNNEI. This CDR3 reads CASSGTSGMDQPQHF. In nucleotides, the CDR3 is TGTGCCAGCAGTGGGACTTCGGGTATGGATCAGCCCCAGCATTTT.

The gene calls are TRBV6-6 and TRBJ1-1, with TRBD1 matching 8 bases. The CDR3 length is 14 residues. The germline V gene encodes CDR1 MNHNY and CDR2 SVGAGI (reference sequence). The V segment lost 8 bases and the J segment 3 bases; nucleotides outside the gene matches: 8. The CDR3 DNA reads as TGTGCCAGCGTGGGCAGGGGGCGATACACTGAAGCTTTCTTT. It codes for CASVGRGRYTEAFF.

CDR3 region: CASSPLAGGTDTQYF. The CDR3 nucleotides are TGTGCCAGCAGCCCACTAGCGGGGGGCACAGATACGCAGTATTTT. The rearrangement uses TRBV4-2 and TRBJ2-3, with TRBD2 matching over 11 bases. V trimming: 4 bases; J trimming: 1 base; junction bases outside the gene matches: 1. Germline loops: CDR1 LGHNA, CDR2 YNFKEQ. This CDR3 region has 15 residues.

The rearrangement links TRBV7-2 to TRBJ2-1; 9 bases agree with TRBD2. Germline V gene lookup returns CDR1 SGHTA and CDR2 FQGNSA. With 2 bases clipped from V and 4 bases from J, the junction kept 3 bases outside the gene matches. This CDR3 is built from 15 residues. CDR3 DNA: TGTGCCAGCAGCTTATCTAGCGGGGTATACAATGAGCAGTTCTTC. Translating gives CASSLSSGVYNEQFF.

The chain couples TRBV28 to TRBJ2-2, with 12 bases lining up with TRBD1. Germline V gene sequence: CDR1 MDHEN, CDR2 SYDVKM. The CDR3 is 14 residues long. V was clipped by 6 bases and J by 5 bases; unmatched bases: 1. CDR3 sequence (DNA): TGTGCCAGCAGGGGACAGGGGGCGACCGGGGAGCTGTTTTTT. This codes for CASRGQGATGELFF.

This clone turned up a few times. The chain recombines TRBV6-1 with TRBJ2-1, with 8 positions matching TRBD2. Germline CDR1 and CDR2: MNHNS and SASEGT. The CDR3 contains 17 residues. The J segment lost 3 bases and the V segment lost 2 bases, leaving 9 bases of the junction unmatched. CDR3 nucleotides: TGTGCCAGCAGTGAAAGCCGGTTAGCGGGAAGCTACAATGAGCAGTTCTTC. Its protein product is CASSESRLAGSYNEQFF.

The chain is built from TRBV2 and TRBJ2-3, with TRBD1 matching over 8 bases. V was pared by 6 bases and J by 2 bases, with 7 bases of the junction left unmatched. The CDR3 covers 15 residues. Per the germline V gene, CDR1 is SNHLY and CDR2 is FYNNEI. The CDR3 protein is CASRPGTGLTDTQYF. The CDR3, as DNA: TGTGCCAGCAGGCCCGGGACAGGCCTCACAGATACGCAGTATTTT.

This chain connects TRBV6-5 to TRBJ2-3; D unclear. V was trimmed by 0 bases and J by 0 bases, leaving 7 bases between them. The germline CDR1 and CDR2 sequences are MNHEY and SVGAGI. The CDR3 totals 15 residues. The CDR3 region has the DNA TGTGCCAGCAGTTACTCCGGAGTTAGCACAGATACGCAGTATTTT. Its translation is CASSYSGVSTDTQYF.

In this sample, this clone turned up a few times. The V gene is TRBV27, the J gene TRBJ1-5, with D unresolved. The CDR3 has 13 residues. Germline V gene sequence: CDR1 MNHEY, CDR2 SMNVEV (reference sequence). The germline V and J ends were trimmed by 4 bases and 7 bases, with 11 bases remaining between them. In nucleotides, the CDR3 is TGTGCCAGCAGTTCCGACTCCGGGCAGCCCCAGCATTTT. Translating it yields CASSSDSGQPQHF.